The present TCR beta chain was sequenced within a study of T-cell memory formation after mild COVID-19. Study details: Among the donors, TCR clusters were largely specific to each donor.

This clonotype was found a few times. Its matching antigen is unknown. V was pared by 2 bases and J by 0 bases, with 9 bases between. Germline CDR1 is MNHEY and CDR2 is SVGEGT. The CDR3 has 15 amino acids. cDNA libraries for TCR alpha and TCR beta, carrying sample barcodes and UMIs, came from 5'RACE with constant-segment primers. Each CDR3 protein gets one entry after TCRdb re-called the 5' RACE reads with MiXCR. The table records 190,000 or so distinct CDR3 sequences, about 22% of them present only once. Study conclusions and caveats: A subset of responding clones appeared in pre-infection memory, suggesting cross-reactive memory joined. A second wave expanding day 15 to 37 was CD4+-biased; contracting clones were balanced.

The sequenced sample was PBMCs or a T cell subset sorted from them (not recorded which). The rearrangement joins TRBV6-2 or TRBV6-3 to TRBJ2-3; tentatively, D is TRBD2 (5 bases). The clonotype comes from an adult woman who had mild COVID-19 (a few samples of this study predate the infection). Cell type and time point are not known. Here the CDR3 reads CASSYHPGSTDTQYF. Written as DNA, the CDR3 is TGTGCCAGCAGTTACCATCCGGGGAGCACAGATACGCAGTATTTT.